This is a list of T cell receptor beta chains from one sample in a study of identical twins. TCRdb reprocessed the 5' RACE reads via MiXCR and lists one record per CDR3 protein. The sample yields hundreds of thousands of distinct CDR3 sequences, 21% seen once. The same sample was also studied in work on T cells expressing NK-cell markers.

The sequenced sample was PBMCs. These receptors originate from a woman under 30 in good health. Both conserved end residues are part of each CDR3. A D gene is named only where the DNA matches it firmly. Expanded clones are given a class, and other clones once, few, many or no size at all.

>many|TRBV5-1|TRBD2|TRBJ2-5
TGCGCCAGCAGCTTCCTAGCGGGGTACCAAGAGACCCAGTACTTC
CASSFLAGYQETQYF
>many|TRBV14|NA|TRBJ1-1
TGTGCCAGCAGCCAAGAGGACAGCCGTTTATGGAACACTGAAGCTTTCTTT
CASSQEDSRLWNTEAFF
>NA|TRBV5-5|NA|TRBJ1-1
TGTGCCAGCACCCTCTCAGGGAGGAAGAACACTGAAGCTTTCTTT
CASTLSGRKNTEAFF
>many|TRBV6-4|NA|TRBJ2-7
TGTGCCAGCGGCCCACAACGGGATACTTCTGAAGAGCAGTACTTC
CASGPQRDTSEEQYF
>NA|TRBV20-1|TRBD2|TRBJ2-3
TGCAGTGCTAGAGATCCATCTAGCGGGAGCTCCCATAGCACAGATACGCAGTATTTT
CSARDPSSGSSHSTDTQYF
>NA|TRBV10-3|TRBD2|TRBJ2-1
TGTGCCATTGGACTAGCGGGGGACGGTGAGCAGTTCTTC
CAIGLAGDGEQFF
>few|TRBV6-5|TRBD1|TRBJ2-1
TGTGCCAGCAGTTTCACCCCGGGACAGGCCTACAATGAGCAGTTCTTC
CASSFTPGQAYNEQFF
>NA|TRBV12-3/TRBV12-4|NA|TRBJ2-7
TGTGCCAGCTCCGAGGAGGTGGTCTCCTACGAGCAGTACTTC
CASSEEVVSYEQYF
>NA|TRBV20-1|NA|TRBJ1-1
TGCAGTGCACCACACTTGAACACTGAAGCTTTCTTT
CSAPHLNTEAFF
>few|TRBV5-1|NA|TRBJ2-3
TGCGCCAGCAGCTTTTGGGGCCGAGATACGCAGTATTTT
CASSFWGRDTQYF
>NA|TRBV5-5|NA|TRBJ1-2
TGTGCCAGCAGCCCCCCATACGCTAACTATGGCTACACCTTC
CASSPPYANYGYTF
>NA|TRBV20-1|TRBD2|TRBJ2-3
TGCAGTGCGATCTCCACATCGGGACTAGCGGGGGGAAGCACAGATACGCAGTATTTT
CSAISTSGLAGGSTDTQYF
>few|TRBV11-2|TRBD2|TRBJ2-2
TGTGCCAGCAGCTTAGTCTCCGGGACTAGCGGGATTACCGGGGAGCTGTTTTTT
CASSLVSGTSGITGELFF
>NA|TRBV5-1|TRBD2|TRBJ2-5
TGCGCCAGCAGCCTGCCGACTAGCGGGAGACTAGCTGAGACCCAGTACTTC
CASSLPTSGRLAETQYF
>few|TRBV5-5|NA|TRBJ1-1
TGTGCCAGCAGCTCGGGAGGGCTGGAAGCTTTCTTT
CASSSGGLEAFF
>NA|TRBV7-9|TRBD2|TRBJ2-3
TGTGCCGGGCTGCCTGACCTAGCGGCCAGCACAGATACGCAGTATTTT
CAGLPDLAASTDTQYF
>many|TRBV20-1|NA|TRBJ2-3
TGCAGTGCTAGCCCTAGGGAAGCCAGCACAGATACGCAGTATTTT
CSASPREASTDTQYF
>NA|TRBV5-5|NA|TRBJ2-3
TGTGCCAGCAGCTTAAGGGACCCCCCCCAGCGTAGCACAGATACGCAGTATTTT
CASSLRDPPQRSTDTQYF
>NA|TRBV2|NA|TRBJ2-5
TGTGCCAGCACAAGCATGGGTAGGGAGACCCAGTACTTC
CASTSMGRETQYF
>NA|TRBV5-5|TRBD1|TRBJ2-7
TGTGCCAGCAGCTTGTTAGGGACAGCCATCTACGAGCAGTACTTC
CASSLLGTAIYEQYF
>NA|TRBV20-1|NA|TRBJ2-7
TGCAGCGCCCAGGCGGGTCGATACGAGCAGTACTTC
CSAQAGRYEQYF
>NA|TRBV20-1|TRBD2|TRBJ2-3
TGCAGTGCTAGGGGTGCTAGCGGGACTTCGACAGATACGCAGTATTTT
CSARGASGTSTDTQYF
>few|TRBV27|NA|TRBJ2-5
TGTGCCAGCAGTCCCCAGTACCAAGAGACCCAGTACTTC
CASSPQYQETQYF
>many|TRBV5-1|NA|TRBJ1-5
TGCGCCAGCAGCTTGTACGGGGGTGTTGATCAGCCCCAGCATTTT
CASSLYGGVDQPQHF
>few|TRBV6-5|TRBD1|TRBJ1-6
TGTGCCAGCAGTTACTTGGGACAGAACTCACCCCTCCACTTT
CASSYLGQNSPLHF
>once|TRBV6-5|NA|TRBJ1-2
TGTGCCAGCAGTTACTCGGGCTCGACAGCTACGAATTCTTATGGCTACACCTTC
CASSYSGSTATNSYGYTF
>many|TRBV29-1|NA|TRBJ1-2
TGCAGCGTTGATCCAGGGGAGGGTAACTATGGCTACACCTTC
CSVDPGEGNYGYTF
>NA|TRBV27|TRBD1|TRBJ2-5
TGTGCCAGCAGACCAAACACCCCAGGCTACAGGGGCCAGTACTTC
CASRPNTPGYRGQYF
>NA|TRBV20-1|NA|TRBJ1-2
TGCAGTGCTCGTTCCGGGGATGGGGGCTACACCTTC
CSARSGDGGYTF
>NA|TRBV5-1|TRBD1|TRBJ2-3
TGCGCCAGCAGCGGACAGGGGACCACAGATACGCAGTATTTT
CASSGQGTTDTQYF
>many|TRBV5-1|NA|TRBJ2-3
TGCGCCAGCAGCTTGGACTTTTCCACAGATACGCAGTATTTT
CASSLDFSTDTQYF
>many|TRBV10-3|NA|TRBJ2-7
TGTGCCATCAGTGAGCCTCGTGGGGACGAGCAGTACTTC
CAISEPRGDEQYF
>NA|TRBV2|TRBD2|TRBJ2-2
TGTGCCAGCAGTGAGTCAGGACTAGAAATATCTTACACCGGGGAGCTGTTTTTT
CASSESGLEISYTGELFF
>few|TRBV6-5|NA|TRBJ1-2
TGTGCCAGCAGTTACTCGGCCAGGGCTGGTGGCTACACCTTC
CASSYSARAGGYTF
>NA|TRBV7-8|TRBD2|TRBJ2-1
TGTGCCAGCAGCGCAACCCCCCTGGGACTAGCGACCTACAATGAGCAGTTCTTC
CASSATPLGLATYNEQFF
>NA|TRBV4-3|NA|TRBJ1-1
TGCGCCAGCAGCCAAGATATGGACAGTGAAGCTTTCTTT
CASSQDMDSEAFF
>NA|TRBV7-3|NA|TRBJ2-2
TGTGCCAGCAGTGGTTCTCCCGGGGAGCTGTTTTTT
CASSGSPGELFF
>NA|TRBV29-1|NA|TRBJ1-4
TGCAGCGTTGCTGGTCTGGTACAGGGTGAAAAACTGTTTTTT
CSVAGLVQGEKLFF
>NA|TRBV7-6|TRBD1|TRBJ2-2
TGTGCCAGCAGCCGCAGACAGGGCACCGGGGAGCTGTTTTTT
CASSRRQGTGELFF
>NA|TRBV15|TRBD2|TRBJ2-1
TGTGCCACCAGCGCCCAGAGGGCTAGCGGGACTCTTATGGATGAGCAGTTCTTC
CATSAQRASGTLMDEQFF
>few|TRBV5-1|NA|TRBJ2-3
TGCGCCAGCACACTAATGGACTCCACAGATACGCAGTATTTT
CASTLMDSTDTQYF
>many|TRBV20-1|TRBD1|TRBJ2-7
TGCAGTGCTATCAAGACAGGGTATTTTACCTACGAGCAGTACTTC
CSAIKTGYFTYEQYF
>NA|TRBV12-3/TRBV12-4|TRBD1|TRBJ1-1
TGTGCCAGCAGACAGACAGGGCGCACTGAAGCTTTCTTT
CASRQTGRTEAFF
>NA|TRBV6-5|TRBD2|TRBJ2-7
TGTGCCAGCAGTTACGAAGCCAGCGGGGCCTACGAGCAGTACTTC
CASSYEASGAYEQYF
>few|TRBV9|NA|TRBJ2-4
TGTGCCAGCACCGTAGATCCGGGGTTCGGAAACATTCAGTACTTC
CASTVDPGFGNIQYF
>few|TRBV9|TRBD1|TRBJ1-2
TGTGCCAGCAGCGCAGACAGGGGGCGGAGGGGCTACACCTTC
CASSADRGRRGYTF
>once|TRBV5-1|NA|TRBJ1-3
TGCGCCAGCAGCCTACAGGTAGCCTCTGGAAACACCATATATTTT
CASSLQVASGNTIYF
>NA|TRBV4-2|NA|TRBJ2-3
TGTGCCAGCAGCCAAGAAATAGTGGGGGATAGCACAGATACGCAGTATTTT
CASSQEIVGDSTDTQYF
>NA|TRBV12-3/TRBV12-4|NA|TRBJ2-4
TGTGCCAGCAGTCCGGGACTCCTAAACATTCAGTACTTC
CASSPGLLNIQYF
>NA|TRBV20-1|TRBD2|TRBJ2-6
TGCAGTGCTTCACCGCTAGCGGGAGGAAGCTCTGGGGCCAACGTCCTGACTTTC
CSASPLAGGSSGANVLTF
>few|TRBV7-2|TRBD1|TRBJ2-3
TGTGCCAGCAGCCGCCGGGACAGGGGGGGAGATACGCAGTATTTT
CASSRRDRGGDTQYF
>few|TRBV20-1|NA|TRBJ1-1
TGCAGTGCTAGTCTCCGCGGCGGGGGAGGATTGGCTTTCTTT
CSASLRGGGGLAFF
>NA|TRBV3-1|NA|TRBJ2-7
TGTGCCAGCAGCCAACGGATAAACTACGAGCAGTACTTC
CASSQRINYEQYF
>few|TRBV10-2|NA|TRBJ1-1
TGCGCCAGCAGTGAGTCCGGGGTGAACACTGAAGCTTTCTTT
CASSESGVNTEAFF
>NA|TRBV12-3/TRBV12-4|TRBD1|TRBJ2-1
TGTGCCAGCAGTTCCCCGGGACAGGGTTACGATGAGCAGTTCTTC
CASSSPGQGYDEQFF
>many|TRBV29-1|NA|TRBJ2-1
TGCAGCGGGACCGGGCTGGAGACCTACAATGAGCAGTTCTTC
CSGTGLETYNEQFF
>NA|TRBV5-1|NA|TRBJ2-3
TGCGCCAGCAGCTTGGCCGGCTCAGGTGGAGATACGCAGTATTTT
CASSLAGSGGDTQYF
>NA|TRBV10-2|TRBD1|TRBJ1-6
TGCGCCAGCAGACCGGGACAGGGGGCCTCACCCCTCCACTTT
CASRPGQGASPLHF
>NA|TRBV7-8|TRBD2|TRBJ2-7
TGTGCCAGCGTATTAAGCGGGAGTGCCTACGAGCAGTACTTC
CASVLSGSAYEQYF
>many|TRBV18|NA|TRBJ2-7
TGTGCCAGCTCTTCTCCGGGTTACGAGCAGTACTTC
CASSSPGYEQYF